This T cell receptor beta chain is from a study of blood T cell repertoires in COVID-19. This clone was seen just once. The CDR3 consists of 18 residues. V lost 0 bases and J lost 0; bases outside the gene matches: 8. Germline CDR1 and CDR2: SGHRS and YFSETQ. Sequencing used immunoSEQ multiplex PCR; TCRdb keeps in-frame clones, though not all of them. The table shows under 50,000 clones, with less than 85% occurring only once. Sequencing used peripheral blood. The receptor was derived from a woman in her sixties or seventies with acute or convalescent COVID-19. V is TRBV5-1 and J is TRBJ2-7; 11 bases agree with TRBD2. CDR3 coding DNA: TGCGCCAGCAGCTTGGAGACTAGCGGGGCAAGAAGCTCCTACGAGCAGTACTTC. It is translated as CASSLETSGARSSYEQYF.